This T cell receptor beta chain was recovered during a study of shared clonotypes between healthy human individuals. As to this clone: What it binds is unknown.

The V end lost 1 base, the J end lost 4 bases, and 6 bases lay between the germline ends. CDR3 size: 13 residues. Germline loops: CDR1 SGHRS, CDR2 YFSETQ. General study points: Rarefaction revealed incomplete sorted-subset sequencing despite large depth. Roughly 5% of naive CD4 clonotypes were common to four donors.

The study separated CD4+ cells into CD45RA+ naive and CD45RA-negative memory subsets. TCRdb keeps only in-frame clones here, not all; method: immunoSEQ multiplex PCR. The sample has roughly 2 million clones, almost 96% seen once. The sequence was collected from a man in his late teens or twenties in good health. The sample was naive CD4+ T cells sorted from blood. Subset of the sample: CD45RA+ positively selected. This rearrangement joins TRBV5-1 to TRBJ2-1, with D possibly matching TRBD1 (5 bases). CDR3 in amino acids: CASSLNRYNEQFF. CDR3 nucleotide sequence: TGCGCCAGCAGCTTGAACAGGTACAATGAGCAGTTCTTC.